The next 7 T cell receptor beta chains were all read from a single sample in a study of blood T cell repertoires in COVID-19. Some clones are missing from TCRdb's copy, which holds only in-frame ones; the method was immunoSEQ multiplex PCR. Of 120,000 or so clones listed, 65% to 90% are singletons. What was sequenced was peripheral blood. The receptors were gathered from a woman older than 75 with acute or convalescent COVID-19.

The CDR3 loop reads CASSIDPGINGYTF. CDR3 DNA sequence: TGTGCCAGTAGTATAGATCCCGGGATAAACGGCTACACCTTC. The chain recombines TRBV19 with TRBJ1-2; no firm D call. Germline CDR1 is LNHDA and CDR2 is SQIVND (reference sequence). This CDR3 region has 14 residues. V was pared by 0 bases and J by 8 bases, with 13 bases between. The whole variable domain, filled in from reference TRBV19 and TRBJ1-2, reads DGGITQSPKYLFRKEGQNVTLSCEQNLNHDAMYWYRQDPGQGLRLIYYSQIVNDFQKGDIAEGYSVSREKKESFPLTVTSAQKNPTAFYLCASSIDPGINGYTFGSGTRLTVV.

The CDR3 DNA reads TGTGCCAGCAGCGACCCGCGTCGGGGGTCGCCACGAGAGCAGTTCTTC. It specifies CASSDPRRGSPREQFF. The chain links TRBV7-3 to TRBJ2-1; TRBD2 might be the D (6 bases). V shed 5 bases and J shed 10 bases, with 24 bases lying between them. CDR1 SGHTA and CDR2 FQGTGA come from the germline V gene. The CDR3 covers 16 residues.

A few counts support this clone. This rearrangement joins TRBV7-2 to TRBJ1-5; the match to TRBD1 covers 7 bases. Germline CDR1 SGHTA, CDR2 FQGNSA. The V segment lost 4 bases and the J segment 7 bases; nucleotides outside the gene matches: 4. The CDR3 is made up of 13 amino acids. CDR3 in amino acids: CASSSSQGQPQHF. CDR3 in DNA: TGTGCCAGCAGCTCGTCACAGGGGCAGCCCCAGCATTTT.

The chain carries TRBV2 and TRBJ2-7; 7 bases map to TRBD1. The CDR3 covers 14 residues. Trimming took 6 bases from V and 1 from J; bases not matched to a gene: 6. Looked up from germline, CDR1 is SNHLY and CDR2 is FYNNEI. CDR3 protein: CASRRQGNSYEQYF. CDR3 nucleotides: TGTGCCAGCAGACGACAGGGTAATTCCTACGAGCAGTACTTC.

V and J are TRBV12-5 and TRBJ2-6; possible D gene TRBD1, 6 bases. Looked up from germline, CDR1 is LGHNT and CDR2 is FRNRAP. The CDR3 is 19 amino acids. Trimming pared 2 bases from V and 2 bases from J, leaving 19 bases between. CDR3 coding DNA: TGTGCTAGTGGTTTGACAGGGTTCAGTATCGGGACTGGGGCCAACGTCCTGACTTTC. Amino acid sequence: CASGLTGFSIGTGANVLTF.

In this sample, this clone turned up once. The CDR3 is CASRTTASYGYTF. The CDR3, as DNA: TGTGCCAGCAGGACGACAGCCTCCTATGGCTACACCTTC. The chain joins TRBV27 to TRBJ1-2, with D perhaps matching TRBD1 (5 bases). The germline gives CDR1 MNHEY, CDR2 SMNVEV (reference sequence). The CDR3 contains 13 residues. Trimming removed 6 bases from V and 4 bases from J, with 12 bases in between.

This clone was recorded once. The genes are TRBV11-2 and TRBJ2-2; D call uncertain. Germline CDR1 and CDR2: SGHAT and FQNNGV. The CDR3 spans 14 residues. V was shortened by 1 base and J by 4 bases, with 7 bases between the two germline ends. The CDR3: CASSLGSVTGELFF. Written as DNA, the CDR3 is TGTGCCAGCAGCTTAGGCAGCGTCACCGGGGAGCTGTTTTTT.